A single sample is the source of the 21 T cell receptor beta chains below, sequenced in a study of blood T cells in healthy people across ages. A second PCR, run for roughly 7 to 12 cycles, used a sample-barcoded 5' primer plus a J-beta primer mix. MiXCR, applied by TCRdb to the 5' RACE reads, yields one record per CDR3 protein. The sample lists 540,000 or so distinct CDR3 sequences; 40% to 55% were seen once. Sequenced sample: blood. The receptors come from a man older than 75 in good health.

The V call is TRBV20-1, the J call TRBJ2-2; D gene ambiguous. The V gene's germline CDR1 is DFQATT and CDR2 SNEGSKA (reference sequence). V shed 1 base and J shed 6 bases, with 6 bases lying between them. This CDR3 region has 12 residues. CDR3: CSARGGAGELFF. The CDR3 DNA reads as TGCAGTGCTAGAGGGGGTGCCGGGGAGCTGTTTTTT.

CDR3 sequence reads: CASSLDVRTGNTIYF. The CDR3 region has the DNA TGTGCCAGCAGCCTGGACGTTAGAACTGGAAACACCATATATTTT. The chain carries TRBV7-9 and TRBJ1-3; D is undetermined. The V gene lost 5 bases and the J gene lost 2 bases, with 13 bases spanning the gap. Per the germline V gene, CDR1 is SEHNR and CDR2 is FQNEAQ (reference sequence). The CDR3 has 15 residues.

The chain couples TRBV7-3 to TRBJ2-3, with D unclear. V gave up 5 bases and J gave up 0 bases, with 9 bases separating them. Per the germline V gene, CDR1 is SGHTA and CDR2 is FQGTGA. The CDR3 has 14 amino acids. CDR3 sequence (DNA): TGTGCCAGCAGCCCGGGTTATAGCACAGATACGCAGTATTTT. It codes for CASSPGYSTDTQYF.

The gene calls are TRBV29-1 and TRBJ2-3; TRBD2 agrees at 9 bases. CDR1 is SQVTM and CDR2 is ANQGSEA in the germline V gene. Losses at the gene ends were 5 bases for V and 6 bases for J; bases not matched to a gene: 9. The CDR3 is 14 amino acids. The CDR3 DNA follows: TGCAGCGTTAGGTTTGCTAGCGGGACGGATACGCAGTATTTT. Translation: CSVRFASGTDTQYF.

This clonotype was seen more than once but under ten times. This chain connects TRBV6-1 to TRBJ2-2; 12 bases match TRBD1. The CDR3 has 17 residues. With V trimmed by 6 bases and J by 1 base, 6 bases remained unmatched. Germline assignment: CDR1 MNHNS and CDR2 SASEGT. For the CDR3, the DNA is TGTGCCAGCAGGGGACAGGGGGCAATAAGGAACACCGGGGAGCTGTTTTTT. It is translated as CASRGQGAIRNTGELFF.

The chain uses TRBV6-1 and TRBJ1-6, with D unresolved. CDR3 length: 12 amino acids. CDR1 is MNHNS, CDR2 SASEGT, per germline. Trimming took 6 bases from V and 2 from J, leaving 2 bases between them. The CDR3, as DNA: TGTGCCAGCAGCCCCTATAATTCACCCCTCCACTTT. Amino acids: CASSPYNSPLHF.

The V call is TRBV7-2, the J call TRBJ2-1; 8 bases map to TRBD1. CDR1 and CDR2 (germline): SGHTA, FQGNSA. V gave up 5 bases and J gave up 6 bases; unmatched junction bases: 9. The CDR3 covers 15 residues. CDR3 protein: CASSALGQGSNEQFF. The CDR3 DNA reads as TGTGCCAGCAGCGCACTAGGACAGGGTAGCAATGAGCAGTTCTTC. The variable domain in full, with the rest retrieved from reference TRBV7-2 and TRBJ2-1, is GAGVSQSPSNKVTEKGKDVELRCDPISGHTALYWYRQSLGQGLEFLIYFQGNSAPDKSGLPSDRFSAERTGGSVSTLTIQRTQQEDSAVYLCASSALGQGSNEQFFGPGTRLTVL.

CDR3 residues: CASSLRQGAVDYGYTF. The CDR3 region has the DNA TGTGCCAGCAGCTTACGACAGGGGGCAGTCGACTATGGCTACACCTTC. This chain joins TRBV7-2 and TRBJ1-2; the match to TRBD1 covers 10 bases. The J segment lost 3 bases and the V segment lost 2 bases, leaving 6 bases of the junction unmatched. CDR1 is SGHTA and CDR2 is FQGNSA in the germline V gene. This CDR3 has 16 amino acids.

This clonotype was recorded a few times. This chain connects TRBV25-1 to TRBJ1-2; D unresolved. The ends were cut back, 7 bases at V and 4 bases at J, with 13 bases in the middle. There are 13 residues in the CDR3. From germline, CDR1 is MGHDK and CDR2 SYGVNS. This chain's CDR3 is CASTSGTFYGYTF. The CDR3, as DNA: TGTGCCAGCACCTCGGGAACCTTCTATGGCTACACCTTC.

This clonotype was counted ten times or more. The rearrangement links TRBV7-2 to TRBJ2-5, with a weak D call TRBD2 (7 bases). V was shortened by 4 bases and J by 2 bases, with 14 bases between the two germline ends. Germline-derived CDR1 and CDR2 are SGHTA and FQGNSA. This CDR3 is built from 15 residues. The CDR3 nucleotides read TGTGCCAGCAGCTCTAGCCGGGGGGCGCAAGAGACCCAGTACTTC. Residues: CASSSSRGAQETQYF. Full variable domain (rest looked up from reference TRBV7-2 and TRBJ2-5): GAGVSQSPSNKVTEKGKDVELRCDPISGHTALYWYRQSLGQGLEFLIYFQGNSAPDKSGLPSDRFSAERTGGSVSTLTIQRTQQEDSAVYLCASSSSRGAQETQYFGPGTRLLVL.

J is TRBJ1-5 and V is TRBV27, with D unclear. The CDR3 sequence is 14 residues long. V lost 5 bases, J lost 5 bases, and 13 bases lay in between. Germline V gives CDR1 MNHEY, CDR2 SMNVEV (reference sequence). The CDR3 protein is CASSQAGADQPQHF. CDR3 sequence (DNA): TGTGCCAGCAGTCAAGCGGGAGCAGATCAGCCCCAGCATTTT.

The chain carries TRBV7-9 and TRBJ1-1, with 9 bases that match TRBD1. The V gene end was trimmed by 3 bases and the J gene end by 5 bases; junction bases not matched to a gene: 4. CDR3 length: 14 amino acids. The germline gives CDR1 SEHNR, CDR2 FQNEAQ (reference sequence). CDR3 nucleotides: TGTGCCAGCAGCTTCAGGACAGGGGTTACTGAAGCTTTCTTT. Residues: CASSFRTGVTEAFF.

This chain connects TRBV4-1 to TRBJ1-2; D gene ambiguous. The CDR3 extends over 12 amino acids. Germline V gene sequence: CDR1 MGHRA, CDR2 YSYEKL. Trimming left V 0 bases short and J 8 bases short, with 7 bases between. CDR3 region: CASSQDPPGYTF. CDR3 DNA: TGCGCCAGCAGCCAAGATCCACCGGGCTACACCTTC.

This rearrangement joins TRBV11-2 to TRBJ1-2; 10 nucleotides line up with TRBD1. V trimming: 5 bases; J trimming: 1 base; junction bases outside the gene matches: 4. The length of the CDR3 is 15 residues. Germline values: CDR1 SGHAT, CDR2 FQNNGV. CDR3 DNA: TGTGCCAGCAGCATAGGACAGGGGGTTAACTATGGCTACACCTTC. Its translation is CASSIGQGVNYGYTF.

This clonotype was counted only a few times. The chain joins TRBV6-1 to TRBJ1-6, with 11 nucleotides matching TRBD1. CDR1 MNHNS and CDR2 SASEGT come from the germline V gene. This CDR3 has 18 amino acids. Losses at the gene ends were 6 bases for V and 1 base for J; bases not matched to a gene: 8. The CDR3 here is CASSRTGGFSSYNSPLHF. CDR3 nucleotides: TGTGCCAGCAGCCGGACAGGGGGCTTTTCGTCCTATAATTCACCCCTCCACTTT.

This clonotype was detected only a few times. This rearrangement joins TRBV7-8 to TRBJ2-7; 11 bases agree with TRBD2. Trimming cost V 2 bases and J 4 bases; bases outside gene matches: 4. There are 15 residues in the CDR3. Germline CDR1 and CDR2: SGHVS and FQNEAQ. In DNA, the CDR3 is TGTGCCAGCAGCTTACGGCTAGCGGGGGGTTACGAGCAGTACTTC. Translating gives CASSLRLAGGYEQYF.

This clonotype was seen more than once but under ten times. The V gene is TRBV10-3, the J gene TRBJ2-5, with TRBD1 matching 10 bases. The V gene end was trimmed by 6 bases and the J gene end by 5 bases; junction bases not matched to a gene: 9. CDR1 and CDR2 from the germline V gene are ENHRY and SYGVKD. CDR3 length equals 15 residues. CDR3 bases: TGTGCCATCAGCCCAGCTGGACAGGGGGACGAGACCCAGTACTTC. Translating it yields CAISPAGQGDETQYF.

This CDR3 is CASSLGSLAGAYEQYF. CDR3 nucleotide sequence: TGTGCCAGCAGCTTAGGAAGTTTGGCGGGAGCTTACGAGCAGTACTTC. This sequence joins TRBV7-2 and TRBJ2-7, with TRBD2 identical over 7 bases. Losses at the gene ends were 1 base for V and 4 bases for J; bases not matched to a gene: 10. The CDR3 consists of 16 residues. CDR1 is SGHTA and CDR2 is FQGNSA in the germline V gene. Complete variable domain (other parts from reference TRBV7-2 and TRBJ2-7): GAGVSQSPSNKVTEKGKDVELRCDPISGHTALYWYRQSLGQGLEFLIYFQGNSAPDKSGLPSDRFSAERTGGSVSTLTIQRTQQEDSAVYLCASSLGSLAGAYEQYFGPGTRLTVT.

The chain recombines TRBV7-2 with TRBJ2-3; D possibly corresponds to TRBD1 (6 bases). This CDR3 has 13 residues. V dropped 5 bases and J dropped 4 bases, with 10 bases sitting between them. Germline CDR1 and CDR2: SGHTA and FQGNSA. CDR3 amino acids: CASSQKGADTQYF. The CDR3 region has the DNA TGTGCCAGCAGCCAAAAGGGGGCAGATACGCAGTATTTT.

V usage is TRBV20-1 and J usage is TRBJ2-1; 10 positions match TRBD2. Germline V gene data show CDR1 as DFQATT and CDR2 as SNEGSKA (reference sequence). This CDR3 is built from 14 residues. With V trimmed by 5 bases and J by 8 bases, 9 bases remained unmatched. The CDR3 sequence: CSAGLLAGVDEQFF. Here the CDR3 DNA reads TGCAGTGCTGGGCTCCTAGCGGGAGTAGATGAGCAGTTCTTC.

The chain joins TRBV7-2 to TRBJ1-2, with TRBD1 as a possible D gene (6 bases). V lost 2 bases and J lost 6, with 25 bases in between. The germline V gene has CDR1 SGHTA and CDR2 FQGNSA. The CDR3 is made up of 18 amino acids. The CDR3 region is CASSLRWGAANRANGYTF. The CDR3 DNA sequence: TGTGCCAGCAGCTTACGGTGGGGGGCAGCAAATAGGGCTAATGGCTACACCTTC.